This T cell receptor beta chain appears in the sequencing data of a study of naive and memory T cell subsets (dated by TCRdb to the late 2010s). Turning to the overall study: Sorted naive and memory T cell subsets from peripheral blood were analyzed in the study using a UMI-based, open-source pipeline for TCR alpha and beta sequencing. RNA was DNase-treated and reverse transcribed with TCR constant-region primers, mostly using SuperScript III. The results of the functional CMV T cell responses matched the IgG serology results in every case.

Library generation was performed with UMI-ligation and nested PCR. To cover both TRBC1 and TRBC2, the beta constant-region primer consisted of an equimolar mix of two oligonucleotides. Four rounds of PCR, combining the SP2 primer with nested alpha and beta constant-region primers, were used to amplify the ligated cDNA. T4 RNA ligase 1 ligated a single-stranded oligonucleotide carrying the SP2 primer and a 12-nucleotide UMI to the cDNA 3' end. Incubation of the ligation reaction lasted about 19-24 hours at 16 degrees C. PCR2 was typically performed as a SYBR Green qPCR and was stopped at a predetermined threshold so that over-amplification was prevented. Every purification after the first one was done using Agencourt AMPure XP magnetic beads. Libraries were quantified by Qubit and checked on a TapeStation, with a main peak expected near 650 bp. Sequencing of the pooled libraries was done on an Illumina MiSeq using v2 2x251 paired-end kits, which typically yielded roughly 0.95-2.3 million reads per sample. Libraries were pooled at 4 nM per sample, and roughly 4.5-7.5% PhiX was added to improve cluster recognition. The authors processed their data as follows. FASTQ reads processed by Demultiplexor were assigned V and J genes by Decombinator through tag matching that tolerated a single base-pair mismatch. Collapsinator relied on UMIs to fix sequencing errors as well as frequency errors caused by PCR heterogeneity. CDR3Translator translated TCRs and extracted CDR3s from the conserved cysteine to the FGXG phenylalanine, flagging non-productive sequences. Gini, Shannon entropy and inverse Simpson indices were calculated on repertoires that had been subsampled to equal numbers of UMI-defined TCRs. Clonotype abundance distributions were fitted to a power law by maximum likelihood within the linear range. On one naive CD8 sample, the pipeline and MIGEC gave similar UMI counts, unique TCR numbers and clonal distributions. In one analysis, naive TCRs also found in any memory subset of the same donor were removed from the naive repertoire. Repertoires were searched for approximately 7,000 CMV-associated CDR3 sequences compiled from VDJdb and a published dataset. The public reads were quality trimmed at Q25 with fastp and then assembled into clones with MiXCR by TCRdb, keeping productive beta chains. Entries that share a CDR3 protein sequence are merged under the most common genes and DNA. Clone size and V and J calls follow TCRdb, not the original study. The sample profile shows around 140,000 distinct CDR3 sequences; under 25% of them were found once. The ten largest clonotypes hold approximately 0.1% of the sample.

From the second PCR step onward, the TCR alpha chain libraries and the TCR beta chain libraries were amplified separately. Donor CMV status was determined by IFNgamma production from CD4+ T cells after overnight stimulation of fresh PBMCs with CMV viral lysate. Miltenyi beads were used first to positively select CD4 T cells, and CD8 T cells were then positively selected from the CD4-negative fraction. After staining for CD3, CD4, CD8, CD45RA, CD27 and a live/dead dye, cells were sorted on a BD Aria II into four subsets based on CD45RA and CD27. Three healthy volunteers provided blood, and the blood of each volunteer was split into CD4 and CD8 T cells and then into four differentiation subsets. Roughly 120 ml of peripheral blood was collected from each donor, and PBMC were isolated by Ficoll-Paque PLUS density-gradient centrifugation. The sorted cells were lysed in RLT buffer, after which RNA was extracted using a Qiagen RNeasy kit and kept at -80 degrees C.

Here is what the overall study found, with its caveats: The repertoire findings for the naive and memory subsets could not be validated against a ground truth, as none was available. A few larger clonotypes were found in naive repertoires, especially CD8, and these larger clonotypes were possibly memory cells re-expressing CD45RA. RNA-based TCR counts may be affected by expression changes linked to T cell activation and differentiation. Clonotypes were defined as single alpha or beta chain sequences, not paired alpha/beta receptors. TCR abundance followed a power law with an exponent that was different for naive and memory subsets but consistent across the three individuals. Once error correction was done, more than 90% of naive TCR sequences showed up just once, which made the naive abundance distributions much steeper than those of the memory subsets. In both CD4 and CD8 cells, going from naive through CM, EM and EMRA, the Gini index went up while Shannon and inverse Simpson diversity went down.

Comments on this clonotype: It lacks a known antigen. The input lacks base qualities; no much larger clone sits a single base away.

From the germline V gene (reference sequence), CDR1 is SEHNR and CDR2 is FQNEAQ. The junction shows trimming of 2 bases on V and 11 bases on J, and the gene matches do not reach 12 bases of it. Reading from cysteine to phenylalanine, the CDR3 counts 15 amino acids. The entry retains the CDR3 DNA only, 45 bases that are in frame from base 1. This sequence originates from a human donor in good health. Rearrangement joined TRBV7-9 to TRBJ2-1, with 7 bases aligning to TRBD2. The sequenced material came from naive CD4+ T cells from blood. The cell subset or site label for this specimen denotes: naive T cells, CD45RA high CD27+. At the DNA level, the sequence is TGTGCCAGCAGCTTACAAGCGGGACCACTCAACCAGCAGTTCTTC. Its protein is CASSLQAGPLNQQFF. The CDR3 plus the reference TRBV7-9 and TRBJ2-1 genes for the other parts give the full variable domain: DTGVSQNPRHKITKRGQNVTFRCDPISEHNRLYWYRQTLGQGPEFLTYFQNEAQLEKSRLLSDRFSAERPKGSFSTLEIQRTEQGDSAMYLCASSLQAGPLNQQFFGPGTRLTVL.